The 22 T cell receptor beta chains reported below all come from one sample, sequenced in a study of T cells in Graves' hyperthyroidism and ophthalmopathy. TCR beta CDR3 regions were amplified from RNA transcripts. HTBI primers drove first-round RT-PCR of the TCR CDR3. TCRdb used MiXCR to reprocess the multiplex PCR reads, holding one entry per CDR3 protein. The profile shows about 840,000 distinct CDR3 sequences, approximately 40% of them singletons. Material for sequencing was blood. The receptors come from a man aged 18-30 years with Graves' hyperthyroidism.

The V call is TRBV7-2, the J call TRBJ2-7; TRBD1 might be the D (6 bases). The CDR3 is 14 residues long. V was trimmed by 5 bases and J by 4 bases, leaving 15 bases between them. Looked up from germline, CDR1 is SGHTA and CDR2 is FQGNSA. The chain's CDR3 is CASSQGDISYEQYF. CDR3 sequence (DNA): TGTGCCAGCAGCCAAGGGGACATTTCGTACGAGCAGTACTTC.

The chain combines TRBV2 with TRBJ2-2, with 9 bases lining up with TRBD1. This CDR3 comprises 14 residues. Germline V gene lookup returns CDR1 SNHLY and CDR2 FYNNEI. This CDR3 is CASGRQGGTGELFF. The DNA for the CDR3 is TGTGCTAGTGGGCGACAGGGGGGAACCGGGGAGCTGTTTTTT. Combining the CDR3 with reference TRBV2 and TRBJ2-2 gives the whole variable domain EPEVTQTPSHQVTQMGQEVILRCVPISNHLYFYWYRQILGQKVEFLVSFYNNEISEKSEIFDDQFSVERPDGSNFTLKIRSTKLEDSAMYFCASGRQGGTGELFFGEGSRLTVL.

This clonotype has just a few counts. The chain links TRBV7-9 to TRBJ2-7; possibly TRBD2 for D (5 bases). The V end was cut by 4 bases, the J end by 9 bases, with 22 bases between. CDR3 length: 15 amino acids. Germline V gives CDR1 SEHNR, CDR2 FQNEAQ (reference sequence). The CDR3 nucleotides read TGTGCCAGCAGCTCCGGCCCGGGCCGACGGGGTGGGCAGTACTTC. Protein product: CASSSGPGRRGGQYF.

Remarks on this clonotype: It may be a read error: a sequence one base away is much more abundant. The final CDR3 position lacks the conserved phenylalanine or tryptophan, pointing to a likely read error. The limits of the CDR3 on the DNA are not certain, so only TCRdb's listed CDR3 is given. The CDR3 sequence is CASSLQGHSFL. The V and J genes are TRBV2 and TRBJ1-1; the D call TRBD1 from the table was never checked on the DNA. The V gene's germline CDR1 is SNHLY and CDR2 FYNNEI. The CDR3 totals 11 residues, both ends included.

The genes are TRBV29-1 and TRBJ2-7; 8 nucleotides agree with TRBD1. The trim removed 7 bases at V and 5 bases at J, leaving 13 bases unmatched. Germline V gives CDR1 SQVTM, CDR2 ANQGSEA. The CDR3 totals 14 residues. In DNA form, the CDR3 reads TGCAGCGCCAGCAGCCGACAGGGGTTAGACGAGCAGTACTTC. Its translation is CSASSRQGLDEQYF.

The sample holds many counts of this clonotype. This chain joins TRBV15 and TRBJ2-6, with a possible D match to TRBD1 (7 bases). V was clipped by 5 bases and J by 2 bases, with 13 bases between them. Germline CDR1 and CDR2: LNHNV and YYDKDF (reference sequence). The CDR3 consists of 16 residues. CDR3 loop: CATSGDREAGANVLTF. The CDR3 DNA sequence: TGTGCCACCAGCGGCGACAGGGAGGCTGGGGCCAACGTCCTGACTTTC.

The J gene is TRBJ1-4, the V gene TRBV2; 9 bases align to TRBD1. V lost 6 bases and J lost 12; bases outside the gene matches: 8. Germline V CDR1 and CDR2: SNHLY, FYNNEI. The CDR3 loop spans 13 amino acids. The chain's CDR3 is CASRAGQGMELFF. CDR3 nucleotide sequence: TGTGCCAGCAGGGCCGGACAGGGGATGGAACTGTTTTTT. The full variable domain, its missing parts supplied by reference TRBV2 and TRBJ1-4, is EPEVTQTPSHQVTQMGQEVILRCVPISNHLYFYWYRQILGQKVEFLVSFYNNEISEKSEIFDDQFSVERPDGSNFTLKIRSTKLEDSAMYFCASRAGQGMELFFGSGTQLSVL.

The V and J genes are TRBV19 and TRBJ1-1; 8 bases map to TRBD1. The CDR3 runs 14 residues. Unmatched junction bases numbered 5, after V lost 1 base and J lost 7 bases. Germline V gene data show CDR1 as LNHDA and CDR2 as SQIVND (reference sequence). CDR3 amino acids: CASSIVHRGYEAFF. As DNA, the CDR3 is TGTGCCAGTAGTATAGTTCACAGGGGGTATGAAGCTTTCTTT. The full variable domain, with the rest looked up from reference TRBV19 and TRBJ1-1, is DGGITQSPKYLFRKEGQNVTLSCEQNLNHDAMYWYRQDPGQGLRLIYYSQIVNDFQKGDIAEGYSVSREKKESFPLTVTSAQKNPTAFYLCASSIVHRGYEAFFGQGTRLTVV.

The chain has TRBV5-1 and TRBJ2-7; TRBD1 is a possible D gene (6 bases). The CDR3 consists of 13 residues. Deletions cut 0 bases from V and 4 bases from J, with 8 bases between. Germline V CDR1 and CDR2: SGHRS, YFSETQ. The CDR3 nucleotides read TGCGCCAGCAGCTTGGGACAGGAATACGAGCAGTACTTC. Translation: CASSLGQEYEQYF. Full variable domain (rest looked up from reference TRBV5-1 and TRBJ2-7): KAGVTQTPRYLIKTRGQQVTLSCSPISGHRSVSWYQQTPGQGLQFLFEYFSETQRNKGNFPGRFSGRQFSNSRSEMNVSTLELGDSALYLCASSLGQEYEQYFGPGTRLTVT.

The V gene is TRBV29-1, the J gene TRBJ1-2; D remains unclear. The CDR3 is 12 amino acids. In germline, CDR1 is SQVTM, CDR2 ANQGSEA. V was cut by 7 bases and J by 11 bases, with 20 bases left in between. The CDR3 protein is CSAETRVVSYTF. CDR3 in DNA: TGCAGCGCTGAGACGCGGGTGGTTTCTTACACCTTC.

The rearrangement uses TRBV7-8 and TRBJ1-1; D gene uncertain. Germline loops: CDR1 SGHVS, CDR2 FQNEAQ. Trimming removed 1 base at V and 1 base at J, with 13 bases between. This CDR3 comprises 16 residues. The CDR3 DNA sequence: TGTGCCAGCAGCTTAGGGTTCTCCAGGAAGAACACTGAAGCTTTCTTT. Translation: CASSLGFSRKNTEAFF.

This clonotype was picked up a small number of times. This chain connects TRBV20-1 to TRBJ2-7, with a weak D call TRBD1 (5 bases). The V gene lost 0 bases and the J gene lost 0 bases, with 12 bases spanning the gap. The length of the CDR3 is 15 residues. CDR1 and CDR2 from the germline V gene are DFQATT and SNEGSKA (reference sequence). For the CDR3, the DNA is TGCAGTGCTAGAGATGACAGTCCACCCTCCTACGAGCAGTACTTC. Protein product: CSARDDSPPSYEQYF.

This clonotype turned up a few times. The chain's CDR3 is CASSQDQEQLNTEAFF. In DNA form, the CDR3 reads TGTGCCAGCAGCCAAGATCAGGAACAGCTGAACACTGAAGCTTTCTTT. The rearrangement uses TRBV7-2 and TRBJ1-1, with D uncertain. Trimming cost V 5 bases and J 0 bases, with 16 bases left between them. CDR3 length: 16 amino acids. From germline, CDR1 is SGHTA and CDR2 FQGNSA.

In the case of this clonotype: Compared with germline, one end of the junction differs, possibly owing to a read error. The rearrangement links TRBV7-2 to TRBJ2-2; 10 bases map to TRBD1. Germline V CDR1 and CDR2: SGHTA, FQGNSA. This CDR3 has 16 amino acids. The CDR3 nucleotides are TGCGCCAGCAGCCAGGGGGACAGGGGGAACACCGGGGAGCTGTTTTTT. It encodes CASSQGDRGNTGELFF.

This clonotype was observed many times. This chain connects TRBV7-9 to TRBJ1-2; D is ambiguous. With 8 bases removed from V and 8 bases from J, the gap between germline ends came to 12 bases. The V gene's germline CDR1 is SEHNR and CDR2 FQNEAQ (reference sequence). CDR3 length: 11 residues. The CDR3 region is CASFDLEGYTF. The CDR3 coding sequence is TGTGCCAGCTTCGACCTGGAGGGCTACACCTTC. Together with reference TRBV7-9 and TRBJ1-2, the CDR3 gives the full variable domain: DTGVSQNPRHKITKRGQNVTFRCDPISEHNRLYWYRQTLGQGPEFLTYFQNEAQLEKSRLLSDRFSAERPKGSFSTLEIQRTEQGDSAMYLCASFDLEGYTFGSGTRLTVV.

The CDR3 protein is CASSLDPAEGYTF. Written as DNA, the CDR3 is TGTGCCAGCAGTTTAGACCCGGCGGAGGGCTACACCTTC. This chain connects TRBV12-3 or TRBV12-4 to TRBJ1-2; D gene unclear. Trimming shortened V by 1 base and J by 8 bases, and 11 bases separated the two germline ends. This CDR3 is 13 amino acids long.

This clonotype was observed a handful of times. The chain links TRBV7-2 to TRBJ1-4; D possibly corresponds to TRBD1 (6 bases). The CDR3 loop spans 15 amino acids. The germline gives CDR1 SGHTA, CDR2 FQGNSA. V dropped 3 bases and J dropped 7 bases, with 15 bases sitting between them. DNA for the CDR3: TGTGCCAGCAGCTTTGATCCAGGGGCCGGTGAAAAACTGTTTTTT. It encodes CASSFDPGAGEKLFF.

The rearrangement joins TRBV6-4 to TRBJ2-5; 9 nucleotides align to TRBD1. Germline CDR1 MRHNA, CDR2 SNTAGT. The CDR3 is made up of 16 amino acids. The trim removed 4 bases at V and 3 bases at J, leaving 9 bases unmatched. CDR3 amino acids: CASSGSPDRGEETQYF. The DNA of the CDR3 is TGTGCCAGCAGTGGCTCACCGGACAGGGGAGAAGAGACCCAGTACTTC.

There are a few counts of this clonotype. This chain links TRBV12-3 or TRBV12-4 with TRBJ2-7; 7 bases agree with TRBD1. The CDR3 contains 14 residues. V dropped 10 bases and J dropped 4; count of bases not matched to a gene: 13. The CDR3 sequence is CATRDRIGGYEQYF. In nucleotides, the CDR3 is TGTGCCACCCGGGACAGAATAGGGGGATACGAGCAGTACTTC.

The DNA of the CDR3 is TGCAGTGCTAGGCCCCCGGGGGGCGCAGATGTCGGGGAGCTGTTTTTT. This encodes CSARPPGGADVGELFF. V and J are TRBV20-1 and TRBJ2-2; D is possibly TRBD2 (7 bases). The CDR3 has 16 amino acids. CDR1 is DFQATT, CDR2 SNEGSKA, per germline (reference sequence). V lost 3 bases and J lost 7, with 21 bases in between.

This clonotype came up many times. The chain is built from TRBV7-9 and TRBJ2-7, with D maybe TRBD2 (5 bases). The germline CDR1 and CDR2 sequences are SEHNR and FQNEAQ (reference sequence). The CDR3 is made up of 15 amino acids. Trimming stripped 4 bases from V and 4 bases from J, with 17 bases between. The CDR3, as DNA: TGTGCCAGCAGCTCCTTGAGGGAGCCGACTTACGAGCAGTACTTC. Its translation is CASSSLREPTYEQYF.

The sample holds a few counts of this clonotype. V is TRBV7-9 and J is TRBJ2-7, with 7 bases aligning to TRBD2. Germline values: CDR1 SEHNR, CDR2 FQNEAQ (reference sequence). CDR3 size: 14 residues. Germline trimming cut 1 base from V and 3 bases from J; bases unmatched to any gene: 3. CDR3 bases: TGTGCCAGCAGCTTAGTCAGCGGGAACTACGAGCAGTACTTC. It encodes CASSLVSGNYEQYF. Full variable domain (rest looked up from reference TRBV7-9 and TRBJ2-7): DTGVSQNPRHKITKRGQNVTFRCDPISEHNRLYWYRQTLGQGPEFLTYFQNEAQLEKSRLLSDRFSAERPKGSFSTLEIQRTEQGDSAMYLCASSLVSGNYEQYFGPGTRLTVT.